The sequence of this TCR beta chain was determined in a study of T cell changes during pregnancy in multiple sclerosis. Libraries were prepared by immunoSEQ multiplex PCR; TCRdb keeps only in-frame clonotypes and omits some of them. Of around 42,000 clones listed, roughly nine tenths are singletons. This sample comprised CD4+ T cells from peripheral blood mononuclear cells, obtained before pregnancy. This clonotype was obtained from a female donor with multiple sclerosis, enrolled in a pregnancy study.

For the CDR3, the DNA is TGCGCCAGCAGCCAAGGACAGGGGAGGAATAATTCACCCCTCCACTTT. It translates to CASSQGQGRNNSPLHF. This rearrangement joins TRBV4-3 to TRBJ1-6, with 8 bases identical to TRBD1. J was trimmed by 5 bases and V by 1 base; bases with no gene match: 4. CDR1 and CDR2 from the germline V gene are LGHNA and YSLEER. This CDR3 region has 16 residues.